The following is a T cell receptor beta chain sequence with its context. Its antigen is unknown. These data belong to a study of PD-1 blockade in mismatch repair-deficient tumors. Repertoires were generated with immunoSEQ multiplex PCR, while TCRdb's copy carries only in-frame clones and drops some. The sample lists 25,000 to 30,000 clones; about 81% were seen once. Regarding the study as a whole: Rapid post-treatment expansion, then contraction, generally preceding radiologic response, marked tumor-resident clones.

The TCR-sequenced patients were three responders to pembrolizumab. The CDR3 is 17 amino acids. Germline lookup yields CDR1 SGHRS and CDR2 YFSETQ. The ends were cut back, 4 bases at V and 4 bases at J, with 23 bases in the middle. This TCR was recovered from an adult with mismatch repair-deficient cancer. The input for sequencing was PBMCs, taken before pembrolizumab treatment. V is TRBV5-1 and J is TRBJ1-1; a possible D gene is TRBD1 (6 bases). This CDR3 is CASSIPTGTGMSTEAFF. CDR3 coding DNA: TGCGCCAGCAGCATTCCGACTGGAACAGGGATGAGCACTGAAGCTTTCTTT.